A selection of T cell receptor beta chains follows, all from one sample in a study of cytomegalovirus exposure and HLA in healthy donors. TCRdb's table, derived via immunoSEQ multiplex PCR, lists solely in-frame clones and lacks some. The sample shows tens of thousands of clones, about three quarters of them seen only once. What was sequenced was PBMCs. Every receptor here comes from a male donor in good health and CMV-seropositive. CDR3s include the opening cysteine and the closing phenylalanine or tryptophan. D genes are given only for firm matches. Size tells how often a clone was seen (once, few, many) or the class of an expanded clone, and some rows leave it out.

TRBJ1-5,NA,TRBV28,few,CASRGGGGSNQPQHF,TGTGCCAGCAGGGGGGGCGGGGGGAGCAATCAGCCCCAGCATTTT
TRBJ1-1,NA,TRBV4-2,few,CASSQTEMNTEAFF,TGTGCCAGCAGCCAAACAGAAATGAACACTGAAGCTTTCTTT
TRBJ1-5,NA,TRBV6-1,NA,CASSDQGYQPQHF,TGTGCCAGCAGTGACCAGGGTTATCAGCCCCAGCATTTT
TRBJ1-4,NA,TRBV30,once,CAWRKRGGTNEKLFF,TGTGCCTGGAGAAAACGCGGTGGAACTAATGAAAAACTGTTTTTT
TRBJ2-5,NA,TRBV10-3,NA,CAIRGTVTGQETQYF,TGTGCCATCAGGGGTACAGTTACGGGGCAAGAGACCCAGTACTTC
TRBJ1-5,NA,TRBV11-2,NA,CASSPDSAGVGNQPQHF,TGTGCCAGCAGCCCCGACAGTGCAGGGGTAGGCAATCAGCCCCAGCATTTT
TRBJ1-5,TRBD1,TRBV28,NA,CASRRGTGTNQPQHF,TGTGCCAGCAGGCGAGGGACAGGGACCAATCAGCCCCAGCATTTT
TRBJ2-2,TRBD1,TRBV7-9,NA,CSSSAGQGKNTGELFF,TGTTCCAGCAGTGCCGGACAGGGGAAGAACACCGGGGAGCTGTTTTTT
TRBJ2-5,TRBD1,TRBV30,NA,CAWSAHRGTQETQYF,TGTGCCTGGAGTGCCCACAGGGGAACCCAAGAGACCCAGTACTTC
TRBJ1-2,NA,TRBV28,NA,CASSFSANYGYTF,TGTGCCAGCAGTTTTTCAGCTAACTATGGCTACACCTTC
TRBJ2-3,TRBD1,TRBV15,few,CATSRTQTGLADTQYF,TGTGCCACCAGCAGAACGCAGACAGGGTTAGCAGATACGCAGTATTTT
TRBJ1-2,NA,TRBV20-1,few,CSARALDGYTF,TGCAGTGCTAGAGCTCTCGATGGCTACACCTTC
TRBJ1-3,NA,TRBV30,NA,CAWSVDGRAGSTIYF,TGTGCCTGGAGTGTTGATGGCAGGGCTGGAAGCACCATATATTTT
TRBJ1-1,NA,TRBV2,NA,CASSDLWQYTEAFF,TGTGCCAGCAGTGACTTGTGGCAGTACACTGAAGCTTTCTTT